The entry below gives a single T cell receptor (beta chain) sequence along with its context. The antigen is unknown. These data are taken from a study of STAT5B mutations in CD4+ large granular lymphocyte leukemia. Points from the study as a whole: Main leukemic clonotypes were patient-specific, but under 30% appeared at low frequency elsewhere. CD4-sorted patient repertoires seemed more clonal than healthy CD4+ repertoires.

The authors' processing: A productive frequency of 2.59 x 10-5 was the lowest detectable. Data came from immunoSEQ multiplex PCR; TCRdb stores just in-frame clones and leaves some out. For V, J and clone size, that table is used; D and trimming come from the DNA. This sample has some 23,000 clones, with roughly three quarters found just once. This CDR3 has 14 amino acids. Trimming cost V 0 bases and J 4 bases, with 9 bases left between them. Looked up from germline, CDR1 is KGHSH and CDR2 is LQKENI. Buffy coats from healthy blood donors served as controls. This chain joins TRBV18 and TRBJ1-2; perhaps TRBD1 as D (6 bases). The sequence was collected from a human donor in good health. The sample was CD4+ T cells from blood buffy coats. The CDR3 nucleotides are TGTGCCAGCTCACCACCGGACAGTACCTATGGCTACACCTTC. This translates into CASSPPDSTYGYTF. The whole variable domain, filled in from reference TRBV18 and TRBJ1-2, reads NAGVMQNPRHLVRRRGQEARLRCSPMKGHSHVYWYRQLPEEGLKFMVYLQKENIIDESGMPKERFSAEFPKEGPSILRIQQVVRGDSAAYFCASSPPDSTYGYTFGSGTRLTVV.